The rows below give T cell receptor beta chains drawn from one sample of a study of shared clonotypes between healthy human individuals. Here immunoSEQ multiplex PCR was the method, and the copy in TCRdb shows in-frame clones only, minus some. The sample comprises a few hundred thousand clones, about 95% of which are singletons, and 0.09% to 0.13% rests with the top ten. The sample consisted of naive CD8+ T cells sorted from blood. The receptors originated from a woman in her 30s in good health. Both conserved end residues are part of each CDR3. D genes are given only for firm matches. The listing skips clone size in some rows; elsewhere it reads once, few, many or a size class.

V gene,J gene,clone size,D gene,CDR3 DNA,CDR3 protein
TRBV11-2,TRBJ2-7,.,.,TGTGCCAGCAGCCAATGGACGAGCGACTCCTACGAGCAGTACTTC,CASSQWTSDSYEQYF
TRBV28,TRBJ2-6,once,.,TGTGCCAGCAGTGACCTGCGACAGCTCTCTGGGGCCAACGTCCTGACTTTC,CASSDLRQLSGANVLTF
TRBV9,TRBJ2-1,.,.,TGTGCCAGCAGCGGCGATCCCAAACATAGGGTAAGCTCCTACAATGAGCAGTTCTTC,CASSGDPKHRVSSYNEQFF
TRBV28,TRBJ2-1,.,TRBD2,TGTGCCAGCAGACGGTTTAGCGGGAGAGAATACAATGAGCAGTTCTTC,CASRRFSGREYNEQFF
TRBV13,TRBJ2-7,.,TRBD2,TGTGCCAGCAGCTCTAGCGGGAGCGGCTACGAGCAGTACTTC,CASSSSGSGYEQYF
TRBV27,TRBJ2-7,.,.,TGTGCCAGCAGGCTCTCCCCCGGGGAACCTAGGAATTGGTACTTC,CASRLSPGEPRNWYF
TRBV25-1,TRBJ2-7,once,TRBD1,TGTGCCAGCAGTGAGACGGCGCCGGGACAGGTCTTCCGTTACGAGCAGTACTTC,CASSETAPGQVFRYEQYF
TRBV11-1,TRBJ1-1,.,.,TGTGCCAGCAGCTTAGCGGGGAGTGGGACTGAAGCTTTCTTT,CASSLAGSGTEAFF
TRBV11-2,TRBJ2-2,.,TRBD2,TGTGCCAGCAGCCCGCAGCGCGAGCGGGGGAACACCGGGGAGCTGTTTTTT,CASSPQRERGNTGELFF
TRBV7-9,TRBJ2-1,.,TRBD2,TGTGCCAGCAGCACCAGACTAGCCCCCTACAATGAGCAGTTCTTC,CASSTRLAPYNEQFF
TRBV11-1,TRBJ2-7,.,.,TGTGCCAGCAGCTTAGAGGGAGGCGCCTACGAGCAGTACTTC,CASSLEGGAYEQYF
TRBV11-2,TRBJ2-7,.,TRBD2,TGTGCCAGCACCCCTGGACTAGCGGGTACCTACGAGCAGTACTTC,CASTPGLAGTYEQYF
TRBV29-1,TRBJ2-7,once,.,TGCAGCGTTGATGACCGACAGGCGACCCCCTACGAGCAGTACTTC,CSVDDRQATPYEQYF
TRBV7-2,TRBJ2-1,.,TRBD2,TGTGCCAGCAGCTTAGTTAGCGGGAGCTACAATGAGCAGTTCTTC,CASSLVSGSYNEQFF
TRBV9,TRBJ2-5,.,.,TGTGCCAGCAGCGCATCATCTATAACAGGGATCTTCGAGACCCAGTACTTC,CASSASSITGIFETQYF
TRBV9,TRBJ2-7,.,TRBD2,TGTGCCAGCAGCGTAGCCAGCGGGAGCTACGAGCAGTACTTC,CASSVASGSYEQYF
TRBV28,TRBJ2-7,.,.,TGTGCCAGCAGTTCGGCTACTAGAACCTACGAGCAGTACTTC,CASSSATRTYEQYF
TRBV28,TRBJ2-1,.,.,TGTGCCAGCAGCTCGAACAATGAGCAGTTCTTC,CASSSNNEQFF
TRBV29-1,TRBJ2-2,.,.,TGCAGCGTTGGGACCGAGAACACCGGGGAGCTGTTTTTT,CSVGTENTGELFF
TRBV4-2,TRBJ2-1,.,.,TGTGCCAGCAGACGTCTGGGGCAAGAGATGCCTCTTCCATCCTACAATGAGCAGTTCTTC,CASRRLGQEMPLPSYNEQFF
TRBV7-6,TRBJ2-1,.,.,TGTGCCAGCAGCTTAGCAGGGATCTCCTACAATGAGCAGTTCTTC,CASSLAGISYNEQFF
TRBV7-9,TRBJ2-7,.,TRBD2,TGTGCCAGCAGCCGTTGGGCGGGAGCGATGAACGAGCAGTACTTC,CASSRWAGAMNEQYF
TRBV27,TRBJ1-1,.,.,TGTGCCAGCAGTTACGGCTCGGGGGTTTTTGGTGAAGCTTTCTTT,CASSYGSGVFGEAFF
TRBV7-8,TRBJ1-5,few,TRBD1,TGTGCCAGCAGCTCGGGACAGGGCAATCAGCCCCAGCATTTT,CASSSGQGNQPQHF
TRBV27,TRBJ2-7,.,.,TGTGCCAGCAGTTCGGGACGCACGTCCTACGAGCAGTACTTC,CASSSGRTSYEQYF
TRBV6-1,TRBJ1-5,.,.,TGTGCCAGCAAGGCGGGCGGGAGCGGGGATCAGCCCCAGCATTTT,CASKAGGSGDQPQHF
TRBV28,TRBJ2-7,.,.,TGTGCCAGCAGTTTTTTCGACGAGCAGTACTTC,CASSFFDEQYF
TRBV5-6,TRBJ2-6,.,.,TGTGCCAGCAGCGTGACGTCAGGGGCTGGGGCCAACGTCCTGACTTTC,CASSVTSGAGANVLTF
TRBV27,TRBJ2-1,.,TRBD2,TGTGCCAGCAGTATACCCCTAGCGGTCCACCCCAATGAGCAGTTCTTC,CASSIPLAVHPNEQFF
TRBV9,TRBJ2-7,.,.,TGTGCCAGCAGCGTAGGGCGGACAGCCACCTACGAGCAGTACTTC,CASSVGRTATYEQYF
TRBV28,TRBJ2-7,.,.,TGTGCCAGCAGTGGCTTTCGGGGGTACGAGCAGTACTTC,CASSGFRGYEQYF
TRBV30,TRBJ2-1,.,TRBD2,TGTGCCGAAGCCGGGACTAGCGGGAGGGCCTACAATGAGCAGTTCTTC,CAEAGTSGRAYNEQFF
TRBV5-6,TRBJ2-7,.,.,TGTGCCAGCAGCATTCTAAGTGGCTACCCTTCCTACGAGCAGTACTTC,CASSILSGYPSYEQYF
TRBV7-9,TRBJ1-2,.,TRBD1,TGTGCCAGCAGCGACGAGACAGGGAAGATCTCTGGCTACACCTTC,CASSDETGKISGYTF
TRBV4-2,TRBJ2-7,.,TRBD1,TGTGCCAGCAGCCAAGATGAAGGACAGGACTACGAGCAGTACTTC,CASSQDEGQDYEQYF
TRBV27,TRBJ1-1,.,.,TGTGCCAGCAGTTTAAAGATGAACACTGAAGCTTTCTTT,CASSLKMNTEAFF
TRBV7-8,TRBJ2-2,.,.,TGTGCCAGCAGCTTATGGGTTGATACCGGGGAGCTGTTTTTT,CASSLWVDTGELFF
TRBV6-5,TRBJ2-7,.,.,TGTGCCAGCAGTTATGGGCAGGAGGGCTACAACGAGCAGTACTTC,CASSYGQEGYNEQYF
TRBV19,TRBJ2-1,.,.,TGTGCCAGTAGTATTGCTAGCGAAGTACTCTACAATGAGCAGTTCTTC,CASSIASEVLYNEQFF
TRBV28,TRBJ2-2,.,.,TGTGCCAGCAGTTCCGGGACCTCACCCGGGGAGCTGTTTTTT,CASSSGTSPGELFF
TRBV5-6,TRBJ2-3,.,TRBD1,TGTGCCAGCAGTGCTACAGGGGGCAGGTCGGATACGCAGTATTTT,CASSATGGRSDTQYF
TRBV28,TRBJ1-5,.,.,TGTGCCAGCAGCCCGGACGGTAGGAATCAGCCCCAGCATTTT,CASSPDGRNQPQHF
TRBV7-9,TRBJ2-2,once,TRBD1,TGTGCCAGCAGCCCCGGACAGGGAGTCGGGGAGCTGTTTTTT,CASSPGQGVGELFF
TRBV6-5,TRBJ1-2,few,.,TGTGCCAGCAGTGCTGACGGTTACTATGGCTACACCTTC,CASSADGYYGYTF
TRBV28,TRBJ1-4,few,.,TGTGCCAGCAGTTTGGGAGGGAGCGAAAAACTGTTTTTT,CASSLGGSEKLFF
TRBV14,TRBJ2-1,.,.,TGTGCCAGCAGTCCCTCAGGGTTGGGTGAGCAGTTCTTC,CASSPSGLGEQFF
TRBV6-1,TRBJ2-6,.,.,TGTGCCAGCAGTGAAGCATACGGTGGGGCCAACGTCCTGACTTTC,CASSEAYGGANVLTF
TRBV28,TRBJ2-7,.,TRBD1,TGTGGCACAGGGGAGAGCTCCTACGAGCAGTACTTC,CGTGESSYEQYF
TRBV10-3,TRBJ2-7,.,TRBD2,TGTGCCATCAGTGATCGGGGGGGGCAACACTCCTACGAGCAGTACTTC,CAISDRGGQHSYEQYF
TRBV28,TRBJ1-2,.,.,TGTGCCAGCATCAACAGGGTCGGAGGCTACACCTTC,CASINRVGGYTF
TRBV7-8,TRBJ2-3,.,.,TGTGCCAGCAGCCAGGGGGGGCAACGGCCAACAGATACGCAGTATTTT,CASSQGGQRPTDTQYF
TRBV27,TRBJ2-1,.,TRBD2,TGTGCCAGCAGTACGGGACTAGCGGGGAACAATGAGCAGTTCTTC,CASSTGLAGNNEQFF
TRBV28,TRBJ2-7,.,TRBD2,TGTGCCAGCAGCCAGACTAGCGGGACTTACGAGCAGTACTTC,CASSQTSGTYEQYF
TRBV5-5,TRBJ2-7,.,.,TGTGCCAGCAGCCCGACACCCTCCTACGAGCAGTACTTC,CASSPTPSYEQYF
TRBV28,TRBJ1-1,.,TRBD1,TGTGCCAGCAGTTCAGACAGGGGGCGAGACACTGAAGCTTTCTTT,CASSSDRGRDTEAFF
TRBV5-4,TRBJ2-7,.,.,TGTGCCAGCAGCATGGGGTTCTACGAGCAGTACTTC,CASSMGFYEQYF
TRBV4-1,TRBJ2-3,.,TRBD2,TGCGCCAGCAGCCAAGAACTAGCGGGAGCTAGCACAGATACGCAGTATTTT,CASSQELAGASTDTQYF
TRBV11-2,TRBJ1-1,.,.,TGTGCCAGCAGCTTAGTTGGGGAGGGCCCTGAAGCTTTCTTT,CASSLVGEGPEAFF
TRBV28,TRBJ1-5,once,TRBD1,TGTGCCAGCAGCAAAAGACAGGGGGTCCAGCCCCAGCATTTT,CASSKRQGVQPQHF
TRBV15,TRBJ2-1,.,.,TGTGCCACCAGCAGAGATTGGGTAGTACAGTACCATGAGCAGTTCTTC,CATSRDWVVQYHEQFF